The source of this T cell receptor beta chain is a study of human CD8 memory T cell subsets. The study's findings and limits: In terms of chain coverage, this study sequenced T cell receptor beta chains exclusively.

Regarding this clonotype: Its antigen is as yet unknown.

UMI-labeled 5' RACE was the method by which TCR beta libraries were made. With the 5' RACE reads reprocessed, TCRdb shows one record per CDR3 protein and no DNA. In all, the sample yields 5,000 or so distinct CDR3 sequences. The TCR was taken from a human donor in good health. The sample comprised CD8+ effector memory T cells (TEM) sorted from PBMCs. Subset: effector memory CD8 T cells, CCR7- CD45RO+ CD95+.

The CDR3: CASSDSTSGVDEQFF. This chain connects TRBV6-4 to TRBJ2-1; the D gene TCRdb calls, TRBD2, cannot be checked with no DNA. CDR1 is MRHNA, CDR2 SNTAGT, per germline. This CDR3 comprises 15 residues.